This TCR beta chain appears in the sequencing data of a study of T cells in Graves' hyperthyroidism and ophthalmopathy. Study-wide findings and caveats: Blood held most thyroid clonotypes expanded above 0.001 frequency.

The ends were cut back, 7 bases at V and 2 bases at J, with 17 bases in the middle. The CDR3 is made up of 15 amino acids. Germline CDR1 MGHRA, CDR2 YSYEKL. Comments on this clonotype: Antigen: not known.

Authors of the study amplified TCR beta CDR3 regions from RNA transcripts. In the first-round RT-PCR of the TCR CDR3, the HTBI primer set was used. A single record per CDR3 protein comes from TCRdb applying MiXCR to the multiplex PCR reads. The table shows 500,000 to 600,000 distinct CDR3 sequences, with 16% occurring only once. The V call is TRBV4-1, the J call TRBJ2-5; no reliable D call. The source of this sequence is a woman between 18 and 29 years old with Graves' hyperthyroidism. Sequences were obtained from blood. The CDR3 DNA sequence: TGCGCCAGCACCATCTCGCCGGGTATACAAGAGACCCAGTACTTC. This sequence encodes CASTISPGIQETQYF.